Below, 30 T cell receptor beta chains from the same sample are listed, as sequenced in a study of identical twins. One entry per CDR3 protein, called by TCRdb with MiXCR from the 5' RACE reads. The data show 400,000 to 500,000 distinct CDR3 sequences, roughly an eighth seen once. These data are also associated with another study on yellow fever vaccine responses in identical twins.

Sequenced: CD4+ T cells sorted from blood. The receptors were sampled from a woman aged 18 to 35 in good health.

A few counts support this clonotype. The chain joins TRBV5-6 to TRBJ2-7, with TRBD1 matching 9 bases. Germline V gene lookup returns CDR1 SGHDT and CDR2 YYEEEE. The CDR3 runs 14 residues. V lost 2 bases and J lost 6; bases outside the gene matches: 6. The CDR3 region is CASSFGTGKGEQYF. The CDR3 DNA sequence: TGTGCCAGCAGCTTCGGGACAGGGAAAGGCGAGCAGTACTTC.

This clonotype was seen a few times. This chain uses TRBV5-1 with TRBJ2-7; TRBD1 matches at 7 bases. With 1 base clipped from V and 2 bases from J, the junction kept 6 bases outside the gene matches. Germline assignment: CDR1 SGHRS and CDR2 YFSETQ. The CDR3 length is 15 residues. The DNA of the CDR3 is TGCGCCAGCAGCTTGCTCGGGACAGCAACCTACGAGCAGTACTTC. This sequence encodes CASSLLGTATYEQYF. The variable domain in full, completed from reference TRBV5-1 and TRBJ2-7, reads KAGVTQTPRYLIKTRGQQVTLSCSPISGHRSVSWYQQTPGQGLQFLFEYFSETQRNKGNFPGRFSGRQFSNSRSEMNVSTLELGDSALYLCASSLLGTATYEQYFGPGTRLTVT.

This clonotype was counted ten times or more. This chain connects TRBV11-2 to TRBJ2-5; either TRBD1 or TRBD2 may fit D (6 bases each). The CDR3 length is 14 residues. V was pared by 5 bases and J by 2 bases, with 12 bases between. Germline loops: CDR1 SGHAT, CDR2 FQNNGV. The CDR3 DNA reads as TGTGCCAGCAGCGGGGGGACAAAGCAAGAGACCCAGTACTTC. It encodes CASSGGTKQETQYF.

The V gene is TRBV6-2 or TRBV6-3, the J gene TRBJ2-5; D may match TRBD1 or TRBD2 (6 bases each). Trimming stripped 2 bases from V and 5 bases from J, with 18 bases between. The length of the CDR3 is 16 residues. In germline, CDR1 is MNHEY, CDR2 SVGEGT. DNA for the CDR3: TGTGCCAGCAGTTACAAGACTAGGCCCGACAGGGAGACCCAGTACTTC. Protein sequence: CASSYKTRPDRETQYF.

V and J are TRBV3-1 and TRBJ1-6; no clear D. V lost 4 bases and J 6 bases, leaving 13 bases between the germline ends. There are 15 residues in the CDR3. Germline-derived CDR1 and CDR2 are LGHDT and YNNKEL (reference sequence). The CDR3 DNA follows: TGTGCCAGCAGCCCGCGGACCGGACTTAATTCACCCCTCCACTTT. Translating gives CASSPRTGLNSPLHF.

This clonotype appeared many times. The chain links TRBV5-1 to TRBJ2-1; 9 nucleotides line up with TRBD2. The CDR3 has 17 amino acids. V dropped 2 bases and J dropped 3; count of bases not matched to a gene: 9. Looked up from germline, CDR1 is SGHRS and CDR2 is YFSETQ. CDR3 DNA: TGCGCCAGCAGCTTCGGTAGACTAGCGGAGAACTACAATGAGCAGTTCTTC. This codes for CASSFGRLAENYNEQFF.

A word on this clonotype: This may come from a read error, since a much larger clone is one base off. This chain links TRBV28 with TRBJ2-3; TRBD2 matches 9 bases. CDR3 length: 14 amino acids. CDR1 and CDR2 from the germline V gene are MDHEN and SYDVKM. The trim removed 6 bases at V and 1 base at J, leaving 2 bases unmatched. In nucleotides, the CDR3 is TGTGCCAGCAGGTGGACTAGCGGCACAGATACGCAGTATTTT. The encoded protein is CASRWTSGTDTQYF.

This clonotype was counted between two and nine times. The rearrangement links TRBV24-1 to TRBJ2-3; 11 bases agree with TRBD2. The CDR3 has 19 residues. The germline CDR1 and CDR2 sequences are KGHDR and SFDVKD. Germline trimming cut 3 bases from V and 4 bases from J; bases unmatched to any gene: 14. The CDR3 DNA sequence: TGTGCCACCAGTGATCGACTAGCGGGGACCCGCCAACCGCCAGATACGCAGTATTTT. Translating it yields CATSDRLAGTRQPPDTQYF.

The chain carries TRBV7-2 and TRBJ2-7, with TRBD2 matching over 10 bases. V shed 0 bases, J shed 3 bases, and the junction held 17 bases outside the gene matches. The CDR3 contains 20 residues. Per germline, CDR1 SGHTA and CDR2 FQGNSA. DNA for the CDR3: TGTGCCAGCAGCTTAGCCCATGGGTATTCTAGCGGGGGTACGAACTACGAGCAGTACTTC. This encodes CASSLAHGYSSGGTNYEQYF. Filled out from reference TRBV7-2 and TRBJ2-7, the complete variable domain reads GAGVSQSPSNKVTEKGKDVELRCDPISGHTALYWYRQSLGQGLEFLIYFQGNSAPDKSGLPSDRFSAERTGGSVSTLTIQRTQQEDSAVYLCASSLAHGYSSGGTNYEQYFGPGTRLTVT.

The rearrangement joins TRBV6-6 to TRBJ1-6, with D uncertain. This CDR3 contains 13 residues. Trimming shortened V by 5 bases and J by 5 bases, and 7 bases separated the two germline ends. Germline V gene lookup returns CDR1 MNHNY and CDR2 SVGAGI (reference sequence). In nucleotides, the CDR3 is TGTGCCAGCAGTACCCGGGATAATTCACCCCTCCACTTT. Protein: CASSTRDNSPLHF.

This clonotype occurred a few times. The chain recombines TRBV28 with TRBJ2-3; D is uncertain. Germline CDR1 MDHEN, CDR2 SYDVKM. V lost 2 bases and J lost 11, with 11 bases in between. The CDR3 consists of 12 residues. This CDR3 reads CASSLPLGRQYF. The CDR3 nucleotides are TGTGCCAGCAGTTTACCTCTTGGACGGCAGTATTTT.

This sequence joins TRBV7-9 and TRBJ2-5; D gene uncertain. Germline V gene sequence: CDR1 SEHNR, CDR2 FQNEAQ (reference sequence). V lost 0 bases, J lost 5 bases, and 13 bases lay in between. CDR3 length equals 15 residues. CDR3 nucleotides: TGTGCCAGCAGCTTAGCCGGCTCTTGGAGTGAGACCCAGTACTTC. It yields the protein CASSLAGSWSETQYF. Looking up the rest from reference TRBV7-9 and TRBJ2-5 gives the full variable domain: DTGVSQNPRHKITKRGQNVTFRCDPISEHNRLYWYRQTLGQGPEFLTYFQNEAQLEKSRLLSDRFSAERPKGSFSTLEIQRTEQGDSAMYLCASSLAGSWSETQYFGPGTRLLVL.

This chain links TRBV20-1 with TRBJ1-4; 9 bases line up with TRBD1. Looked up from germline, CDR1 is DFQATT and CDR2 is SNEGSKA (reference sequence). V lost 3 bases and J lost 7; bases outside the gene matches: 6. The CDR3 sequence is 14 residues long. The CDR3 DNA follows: TGCAGTGCTAGGCCGGGACAGGGAAGTGAAAAACTGTTTTTT. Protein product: CSARPGQGSEKLFF.

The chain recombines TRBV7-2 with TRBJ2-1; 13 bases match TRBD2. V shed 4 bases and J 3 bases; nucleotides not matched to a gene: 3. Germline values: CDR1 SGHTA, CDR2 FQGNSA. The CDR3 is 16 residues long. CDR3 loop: CASSWGLAGIYNEQFF. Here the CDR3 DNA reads TGTGCCAGCAGCTGGGGACTAGCGGGGATCTACAATGAGCAGTTCTTC.

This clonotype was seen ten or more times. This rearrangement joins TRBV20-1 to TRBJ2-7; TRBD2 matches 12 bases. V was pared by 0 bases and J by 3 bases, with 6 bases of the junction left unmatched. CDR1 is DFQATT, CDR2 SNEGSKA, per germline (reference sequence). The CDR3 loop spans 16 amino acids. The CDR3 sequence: CSARERTSGIIYEQYF. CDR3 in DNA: TGCAGTGCTAGAGAAAGGACTAGCGGGATTATCTACGAGCAGTACTTC.

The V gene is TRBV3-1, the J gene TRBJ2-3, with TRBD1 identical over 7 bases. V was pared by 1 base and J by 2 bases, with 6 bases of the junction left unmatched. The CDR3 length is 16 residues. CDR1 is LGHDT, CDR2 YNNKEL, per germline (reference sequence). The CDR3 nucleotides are TGTGCCAGCAGCCAAGTCGGACAGGACTTCACAGATACGCAGTATTTT. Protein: CASSQVGQDFTDTQYF.

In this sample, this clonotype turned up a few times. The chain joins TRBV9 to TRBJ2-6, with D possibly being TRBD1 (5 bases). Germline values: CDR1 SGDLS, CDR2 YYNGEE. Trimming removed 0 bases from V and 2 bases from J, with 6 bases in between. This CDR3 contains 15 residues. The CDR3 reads CASSVAGTGANVLTF. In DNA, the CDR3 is TGTGCCAGCAGCGTAGCAGGGACTGGGGCCAACGTCCTGACTTTC.

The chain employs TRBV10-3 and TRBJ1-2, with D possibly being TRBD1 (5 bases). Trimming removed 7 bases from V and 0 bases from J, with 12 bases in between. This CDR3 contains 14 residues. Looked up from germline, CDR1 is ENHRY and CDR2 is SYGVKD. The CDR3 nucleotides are TGTGCCATCAATAGGTCAGGGTCTAACTATGGCTACACCTTC. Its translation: CAINRSGSNYGYTF.

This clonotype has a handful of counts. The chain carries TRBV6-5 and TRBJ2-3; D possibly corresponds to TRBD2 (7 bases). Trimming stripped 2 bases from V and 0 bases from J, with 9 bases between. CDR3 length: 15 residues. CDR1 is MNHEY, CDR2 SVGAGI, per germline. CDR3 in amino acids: CASSYRGASTDTQYF. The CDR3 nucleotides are TGTGCCAGCAGTTACCGGGGGGCTAGCACAGATACGCAGTATTTT.

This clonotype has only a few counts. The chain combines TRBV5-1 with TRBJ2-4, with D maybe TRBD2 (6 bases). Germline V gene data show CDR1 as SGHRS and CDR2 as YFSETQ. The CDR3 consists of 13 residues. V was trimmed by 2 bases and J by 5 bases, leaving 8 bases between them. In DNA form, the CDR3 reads TGCGCCAGCAGCTTCGGGGGAGAAAACATTCAGTACTTC. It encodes CASSFGGENIQYF.

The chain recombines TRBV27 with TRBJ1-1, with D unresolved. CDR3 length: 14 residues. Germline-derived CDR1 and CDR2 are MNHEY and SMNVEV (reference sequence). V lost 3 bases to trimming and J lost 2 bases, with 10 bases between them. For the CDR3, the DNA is TGTGCCAGCAGTTTTAGGGCCTACAACACTGAAGCTTTCTTT. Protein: CASSFRAYNTEAFF.

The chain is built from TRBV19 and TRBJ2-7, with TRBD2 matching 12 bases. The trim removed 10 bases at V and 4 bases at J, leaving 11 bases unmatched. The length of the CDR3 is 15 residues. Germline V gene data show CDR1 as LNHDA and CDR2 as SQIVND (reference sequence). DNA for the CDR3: TGTGCCACTAAGAGGACTAGCGGGACGGGGTACGAGCAGTACTTC. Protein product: CATKRTSGTGYEQYF.

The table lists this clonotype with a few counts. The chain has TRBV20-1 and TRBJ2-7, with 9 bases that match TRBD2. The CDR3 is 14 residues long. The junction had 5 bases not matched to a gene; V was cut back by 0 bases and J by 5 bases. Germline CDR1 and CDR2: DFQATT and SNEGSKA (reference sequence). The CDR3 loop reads CSARESGRINEQYF. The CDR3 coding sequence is TGCAGTGCTAGAGAGAGCGGGAGGATAAACGAGCAGTACTTC.

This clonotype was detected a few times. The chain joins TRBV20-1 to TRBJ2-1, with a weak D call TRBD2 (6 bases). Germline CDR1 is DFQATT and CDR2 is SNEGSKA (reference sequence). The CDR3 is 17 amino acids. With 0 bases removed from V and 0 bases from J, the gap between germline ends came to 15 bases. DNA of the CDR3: TGCAGTGCTAGAGATGGGGTCGGGGGTATCTCCTACAATGAGCAGTTCTTC. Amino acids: CSARDGVGGISYNEQFF.

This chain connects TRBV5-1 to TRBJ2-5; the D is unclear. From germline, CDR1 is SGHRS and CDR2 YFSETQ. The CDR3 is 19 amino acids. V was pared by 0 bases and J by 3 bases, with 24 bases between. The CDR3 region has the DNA TGCGCCAGCAGCTTGGCCAGCAGGCAGGTAAACCGGCTAGAAGAGACCCAGTACTTC. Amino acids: CASSLASRQVNRLEETQYF. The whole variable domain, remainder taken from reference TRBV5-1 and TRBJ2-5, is KAGVTQTPRYLIKTRGQQVTLSCSPISGHRSVSWYQQTPGQGLQFLFEYFSETQRNKGNFPGRFSGRQFSNSRSEMNVSTLELGDSALYLCASSLASRQVNRLEETQYFGPGTRLLVL.

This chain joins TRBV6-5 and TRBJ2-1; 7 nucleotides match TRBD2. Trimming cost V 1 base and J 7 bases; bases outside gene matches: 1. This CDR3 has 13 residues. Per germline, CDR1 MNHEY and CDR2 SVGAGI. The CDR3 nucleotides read TGTGCCAGCAGTTACTTCGGGAGGAATGAGCAGTTCTTC. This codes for CASSYFGRNEQFF.

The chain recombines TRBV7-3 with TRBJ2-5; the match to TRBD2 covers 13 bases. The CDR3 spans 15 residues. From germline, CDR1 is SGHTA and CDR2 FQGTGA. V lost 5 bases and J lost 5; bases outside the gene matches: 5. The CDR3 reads CASSTSGLAGETQYF. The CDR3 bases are TGTGCCAGCAGCACCTCGGGACTAGCGGGGGAGACCCAGTACTTC. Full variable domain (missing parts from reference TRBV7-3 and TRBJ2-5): GAGVSQTPSNKVTEKGKYVELRCDPISGHTALYWYRQSLGQGPEFLIYFQGTGAADDSGLPNDRFFAVRPEGSVSTLKIQRTERGDSAVYLCASSTSGLAGETQYFGPGTRLLVL.

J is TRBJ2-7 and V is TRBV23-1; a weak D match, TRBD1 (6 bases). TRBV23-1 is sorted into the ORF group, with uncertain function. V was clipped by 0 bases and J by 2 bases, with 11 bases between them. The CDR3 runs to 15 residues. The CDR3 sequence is CASSQSSRGTYEQYF. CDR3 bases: TGCGCCAGCAGTCAATCATCCAGGGGCACCTACGAGCAGTACTTC.

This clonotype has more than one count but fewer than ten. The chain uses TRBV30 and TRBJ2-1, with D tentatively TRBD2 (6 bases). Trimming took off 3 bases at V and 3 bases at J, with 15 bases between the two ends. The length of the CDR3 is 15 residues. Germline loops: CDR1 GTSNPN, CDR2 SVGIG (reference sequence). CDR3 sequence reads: CAWSLGVSGYNEQFF. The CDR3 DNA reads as TGTGCCTGGAGCCTAGGGGTTAGCGGCTACAATGAGCAGTTCTTC.

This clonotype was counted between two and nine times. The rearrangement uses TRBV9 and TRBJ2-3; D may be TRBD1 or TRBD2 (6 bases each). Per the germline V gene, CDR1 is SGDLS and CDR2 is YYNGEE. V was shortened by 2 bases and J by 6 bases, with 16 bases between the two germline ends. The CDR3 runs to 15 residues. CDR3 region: CASSVGGGVADTQYF. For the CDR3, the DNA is TGTGCCAGCAGCGTGGGGGGCGGGGTGGCGGATACGCAGTATTTT. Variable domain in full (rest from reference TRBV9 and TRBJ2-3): DSGVTQTPKHLITATGQRVTLRCSPRSGDLSVYWYQQSLDQGLQFLIQYYNGEERAKGNILERFSAQQFPDLHSELNLSSLELGDSALYFCASSVGGGVADTQYFGPGTRLTVL.